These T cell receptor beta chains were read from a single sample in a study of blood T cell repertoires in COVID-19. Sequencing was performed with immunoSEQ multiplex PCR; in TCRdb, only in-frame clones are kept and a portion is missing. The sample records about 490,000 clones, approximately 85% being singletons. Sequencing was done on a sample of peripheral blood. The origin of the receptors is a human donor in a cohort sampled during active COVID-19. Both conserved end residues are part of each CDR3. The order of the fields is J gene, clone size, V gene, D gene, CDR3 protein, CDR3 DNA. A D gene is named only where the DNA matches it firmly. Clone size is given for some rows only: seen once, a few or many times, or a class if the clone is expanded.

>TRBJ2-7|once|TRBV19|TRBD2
CASSQLAGPAEQYF
TGTGCCAGTAGTCAATTAGCGGGACCCGCAGAGCAGTACTTC
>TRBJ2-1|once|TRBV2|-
CASTTTRAAEQFF
TGTGCCAGCACCACGACTCGCGCAGCGGAGCAGTTCTTC
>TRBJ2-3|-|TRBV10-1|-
CASSEGPGHTQYF
TGCGCCAGCAGTGAGGGACCGGGACACACGCAGTATTTT
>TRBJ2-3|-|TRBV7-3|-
CASSLRGRDMGTQYF
TGTGCCAGCAGCCTAAGGGGTCGGGACATGGGTACGCAGTATTTT
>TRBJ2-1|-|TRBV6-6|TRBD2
CASRRLADYNEQFF
TGTGCCAGCAGGAGACTAGCGGACTACAATGAGCAGTTCTTC
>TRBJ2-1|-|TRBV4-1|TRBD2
CASSQGVAGDGSYNEQFF
TGCGCCAGCAGCCAAGGAGTAGCGGGAGATGGGTCCTACAATGAGCAGTTCTTC
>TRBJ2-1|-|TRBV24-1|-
CATSDPRRGSYNEQFF
TGTGCCACCAGTGACCCGAGAAGAGGCTCCTACAATGAGCAGTTCTTC
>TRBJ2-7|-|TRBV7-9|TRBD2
CASSPGLAARDEQYF
TGTGCCAGCAGCCCCGGACTAGCGGCCAGGGACGAGCAGTACTTC
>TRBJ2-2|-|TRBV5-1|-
CASSGVGRENTGELFF
TGCGCCAGCAGCGGAGTGGGCAGGGAGAACACCGGGGAGCTGTTTTTT
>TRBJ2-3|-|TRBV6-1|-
CASSETAGGINTQYF
TGTGCCAGCAGTGAAACGGCGGGTGGGATAAATACGCAGTATTTT
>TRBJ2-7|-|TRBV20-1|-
CSARDNYEQYF
TGCAGTGCTAGAGACAACTACGAGCAGTACTTC
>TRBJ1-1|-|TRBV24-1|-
CATSRRRRGDTEAFF
TGTGCCACCAGTAGGCGGCGACGGGGGGACACTGAAGCTTTCTTT
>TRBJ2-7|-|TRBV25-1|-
CASSEYRGLNYEQYF
TGTGCCAGCAGTGAATATAGGGGTCTCAACTACGAGCAGTACTTC
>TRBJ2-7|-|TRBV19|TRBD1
CASSITLTGPPWGQYF
TGTGCCAGTAGTATCACTTTGACAGGGCCTCCGTGGGGGCAGTACTTC
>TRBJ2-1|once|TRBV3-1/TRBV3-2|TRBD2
CASSLTSASSSYNEQFF
TGTGCCAGCAGCCTTACTAGCGCTTCCAGCTCCTACAATGAGCAGTTCTTC
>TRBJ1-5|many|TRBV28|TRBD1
CASSYRGNSNQPQHF
TGTGCCAGCAGTTACAGGGGGAATAGCAATCAGCCCCAGCATTTT
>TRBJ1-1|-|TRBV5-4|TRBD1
CASSFGQGQTEAFF
TGTGCCAGCAGCTTTGGACAGGGTCAGACTGAAGCTTTCTTT
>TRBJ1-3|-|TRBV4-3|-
CASSQSGTGNTIYF
TGCGCCAGCAGCCAATCAGGGACTGGAAACACCATATATTTT
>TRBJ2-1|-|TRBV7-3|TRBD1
CASSPQGTGTGFREQFF
TGTGCCAGCAGCCCGCAAGGAACCGGGACAGGGTTCCGGGAGCAGTTCTTC
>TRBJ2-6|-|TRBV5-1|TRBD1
CASSTQPTGGQTGANVLTF
TGCGCCAGCAGCACCCAACCAACAGGGGGTCAAACTGGGGCCAACGTCCTGACTTTC
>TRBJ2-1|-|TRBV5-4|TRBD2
CASSSSSGSRFF
TGTGCCAGCAGCTCCTCGAGCGGGAGTCGGTTCTTC
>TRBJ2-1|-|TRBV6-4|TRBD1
CASSEQTGLPYNEQFF
TGTGCCAGCAGTGAGCAGACAGGGCTCCCCTACAATGAGCAGTTCTTC
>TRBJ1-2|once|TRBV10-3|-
CATSGASRDGYTF
TGTGCCACTTCCGGAGCATCGAGGGATGGCTACACCTTC
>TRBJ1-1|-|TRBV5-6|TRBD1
CASSGDRMAEAFF
TGTGCCAGCAGCGGGGACAGAATGGCTGAAGCTTTCTTT
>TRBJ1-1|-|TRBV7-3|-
CASNLQAAFGDTEAFF
TGTGCCAGCAACTTACAAGCGGCTTTCGGGGACACTGAAGCTTTCTTT
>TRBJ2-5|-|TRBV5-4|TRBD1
CASSLPPGPGGKETQYF
TGTGCCAGCAGCTTGCCCCCAGGTCCAGGGGGCAAAGAGACCCAGTACTTC
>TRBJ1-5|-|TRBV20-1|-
CSASPKSGGNQPQHF
TGCAGTGCTAGTCCTAAGTCAGGGGGCAATCAGCCCCAGCATTTT
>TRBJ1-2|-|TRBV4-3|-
CASSQDRGNYGYTF
TGCGCCAGCAGCCAAGATAGGGGAAACTATGGCTACACCTTC
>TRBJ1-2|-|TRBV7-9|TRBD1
CASSSQTGDYGYTF
TGTGCCAGCAGCTCCCAGACAGGGGACTATGGCTACACCTTC
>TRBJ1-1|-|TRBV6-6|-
CASSYPQVKNTEAFF
TGTGCCAGCAGTTACCCACAGGTAAAGAACACTGAAGCTTTCTTT
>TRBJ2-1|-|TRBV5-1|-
CASSLEGVSYNEQFF
TGCGCCAGCAGCTTGGAGGGGGTGTCCTACAATGAGCAGTTCTTC